This T cell receptor (beta chain) was identified during a study of blood T cell repertoires in COVID-19. This CDR3 has 14 amino acids. Trimming took 3 bases from V and 3 from J; bases not matched to a gene: 7. The germline V gene has CDR1 DFQATT and CDR2 SNEGSKA (reference sequence). Produced via immunoSEQ multiplex PCR; TCRdb's table is partial and in-frame only. The sample contains under 500,000 clones, around 89% of which appear only once. The TCR sequence derives from a woman younger than 45 with acute or convalescent COVID-19. This chain uses TRBV20-1 with TRBJ2-7, with TRBD2 matching 8 bases. The source material was peripheral blood. CDR3 DNA sequence: TGCAGTGCTAGTCTCGGGGGGGCCATCTACGAGCAGTACTTC. Protein product: CSASLGGAIYEQYF.